Below are 21 T cell receptor beta chains sequenced from a single sample in a study of OX40 agonist ivuxolimab in advanced cancers. The protocol was immunoSEQ multiplex PCR, while the TCRdb copy is restricted to in-frame clones and leaves out a portion. Of tens of thousands of clones listed, about nine tenths are singletons. The sample was CD4+ or CD8+ T cells sorted from blood, taken in a trial of the OX40 agonist ivuxolimab. These receptors were collected from an adult with an advanced solid tumor such as melanoma, head and neck, liver or kidney cancer.

This clone appeared a single time. The chain employs TRBV7-9 and TRBJ2-6; no reliable D call. Trimming cost V 0 bases and J 4 bases, with 7 bases left between them. CDR3 length equals 15 residues. Germline V gene sequence: CDR1 SEHNR, CDR2 FQNEAQ (reference sequence). The CDR3 protein is CASSLAGTGANVLTF. CDR3 in DNA: TGTGCCAGCAGCTTAGCGGGTACAGGGGCCAACGTCCTGACTTTC.

The chain has TRBV9 and TRBJ2-7, with D tentatively TRBD2 (6 bases). V dropped 4 bases and J dropped 3 bases, with 14 bases sitting between them. This CDR3 has 14 amino acids. Germline V lookup: CDR1 SGDLS, CDR2 YYNGEE. CDR3 region: CASSQALASYEQYF. The CDR3 DNA follows: TGTGCCAGCAGCCAAGCACTAGCAAGCTACGAGCAGTACTTC. The full variable domain, its missing parts supplied by reference TRBV9 and TRBJ2-7, is DSGVTQTPKHLITATGQRVTLRCSPRSGDLSVYWYQQSLDQGLQFLIQYYNGEERAKGNILERFSAQQFPDLHSELNLSSLELGDSALYFCASSQALASYEQYFGPGTRLTVT.

This rearrangement joins TRBV7-3 to TRBJ2-3, with D tentatively TRBD1 or TRBD2 (5 bases each). CDR1 is SGHTA, CDR2 FQGTGA, per germline. V was trimmed by 2 bases and J by 2 bases, leaving 17 bases between them. The CDR3 loop spans 17 amino acids. CDR3 DNA sequence: TGTGCCAGCAGCTTAGGACGGGGCGGCTTCGTCACAGATACGCAGTATTTT. Translated: CASSLGRGGFVTDTQYF.

The chain links TRBV5-6 to TRBJ2-5, with 9 bases aligning to TRBD2. V dropped 4 bases and J dropped 3; count of bases not matched to a gene: 7. The CDR3 runs 15 residues. CDR1 is SGHDT, CDR2 YYEEEE, per germline. The DNA for the CDR3 is TGTGCCAGCAGCCTGACAGCGGGGGGTAAAGAGACCCAGTACTTC. Translating gives CASSLTAGGKETQYF.

The J gene is TRBJ1-4, the V gene TRBV30, with D perhaps matching TRBD1 (6 bases). The length of the CDR3 is 11 residues. V lost 3 bases, J lost 8 bases, and 7 bases lay in between. Germline values: CDR1 GTSNPN, CDR2 SVGIG (reference sequence). The CDR3: CAWSGQEKLFF. The CDR3 DNA reads as TGTGCCTGGAGCGGACAGGAAAAACTGTTTTTT.

This clone was observed once. This rearrangement joins TRBV19 to TRBJ2-5; D unclear. CDR1 LNHDA and CDR2 SQIVND come from the germline V gene (reference sequence). The CDR3 has 14 residues. V was clipped by 5 bases and J by 3 bases, with 13 bases between them. CDR3 amino acids: CASSVGFWEETQYF. CDR3 sequence (DNA): TGTGCCAGTAGTGTCGGGTTTTGGGAAGAGACCCAGTACTTC.

The V call is TRBV10-3, the J call TRBJ2-5; D might be TRBD1 or TRBD2, each matching 5 bases. The germline V gene has CDR1 ENHRY and CDR2 SYGVKD. The CDR3 is 13 residues long. Trimming took 4 bases from V and 4 from J, leaving 10 bases between them. The CDR3 nucleotides read TGTGCCATCAGTGTAACAGGAGGAGAGACCCAGTACTTC. Its translation: CAISVTGGETQYF.

This clone was observed a single time. The chain carries TRBV7-2 and TRBJ1-3, with 12 bases that match TRBD1. Trimming at V came to 8 bases and at J to 1 base, leaving 15 bases not matched to a gene. There are 19 residues in the CDR3. Germline V lookup: CDR1 SGHTA, CDR2 FQGNSA. As DNA, the CDR3 is TGTGCCAGCGCCTTTGGGACAGGGGGCGCAAGTTTTTCTGGAAACACCATATATTTT. Its translation is CASAFGTGGASFSGNTIYF.

A word on this clone: Other DNA sequences in this sample translate to the same CDR3. The V and J genes are TRBV5-1 and TRBJ2-5; 10 bases fit TRBD2. Germline V gene lookup returns CDR1 SGHRS and CDR2 YFSETQ. V lost 3 bases, J lost 5 bases, and 4 bases stayed unmatched. CDR3 size: 14 residues. CDR3 coding DNA: TGCGCCAGCAGCTCGGGACTAGCGAGGGAGACCCAGTACTTC. The encoded protein is CASSSGLARETQYF.

This chain links TRBV6-1 with TRBJ1-1; no clear D. The V and J ends lost 7 bases and 7 bases respectively, with 10 bases between them. CDR1 is MNHNS and CDR2 is SASEGT in the germline V gene. CDR3 size: 11 residues. CDR3 amino acids: CASIHSSEAFF. The DNA for the CDR3 is TGTGCCAGCATTCACAGCAGTGAAGCTTTCTTT.

The chain carries TRBV11-2 and TRBJ1-1; D possibly corresponds to TRBD1 (6 bases). The CDR3 has 13 amino acids. Trimming pared 10 bases from V and 3 bases from J, leaving 15 bases between. Germline assignment: CDR1 SGHAT and CDR2 FQNNGV. In DNA form, the CDR3 reads TGTGCCACCGACCGGGGGGCTTACACTGAAGCTTTCTTT. This sequence encodes CATDRGAYTEAFF.

This chain uses TRBV21-1 with TRBJ1-4. TRBV21-1 counts as a pseudogene. The CDR3 runs to 19 residues. Here the CDR3 reads CASSKAYPPSRPANEKLFF. The CDR3, as DNA: TGTGCCAGCAGCAAAGCTTACCCCCCTAGCAGGCCAGCTAATGAAAAACTGTTTTTT.

The chain couples TRBV19 to TRBJ1-1; D unclear. The germline CDR1 and CDR2 sequences are LNHDA and SQIVND (reference sequence). This CDR3 comprises 13 residues. V was cut by 5 bases and J by 6 bases, with 13 bases left in between. The CDR3, as DNA: TGTGCCAGTAGTGATAGGGTATCCGCTGAAGCTTTCTTT. This sequence encodes CASSDRVSAEAFF.

This chain joins TRBV7-9 and TRBJ1-1; 8 bases line up with TRBD1. Germline values: CDR1 SEHNR, CDR2 FQNEAQ (reference sequence). The CDR3 has 13 residues. With 5 bases clipped from V and 5 bases from J, the junction kept 4 bases outside the gene matches. The CDR3 coding sequence is TGTGCCAGCAGCCTCAGGGGGCCAACTGAAGCTTTCTTT. Translated, it gives CASSLRGPTEAFF.

The CDR3 protein is CASSYSVGPNSPLHF. The CDR3, as DNA: TGTGCCAGCAGTTACTCGGTGGGCCCCAATTCACCCCTCCACTTT. This chain joins TRBV6-6 and TRBJ1-6, with D unclear. The CDR3 consists of 15 residues. V was cut by 0 bases and J by 7 bases, with 10 bases left in between. CDR1 is MNHNY and CDR2 is SVGAGI in the germline V gene (reference sequence).

CDR3 nucleotide sequence: TGTGCCAGCAGCCTAGGAGTCGGCTACGAGCAGTACTTC. It specifies CASSLGVGYEQYF. V gene TRBV7-8 combines with J gene TRBJ2-7; no definite D call. The germline V gene has CDR1 SGHVS and CDR2 FQNEAQ. The length of the CDR3 is 13 residues. V was cut by 5 bases and J by 3 bases, with 11 bases left in between.

V and J are TRBV14 and TRBJ1-2; D remains ambiguous. Trimming cost V 1 base and J 7 bases, with 10 bases left between them. This CDR3 contains 13 residues. Per the germline V gene, CDR1 is SGHDN and CDR2 is FVKESK. The chain's CDR3 is CASSQVGTSGYTF. The CDR3 DNA reads TGTGCCAGCAGCCAAGTGGGAACAAGTGGCTACACCTTC. Looking up the rest from reference TRBV14 and TRBJ1-2 gives the full variable domain: EAGVTQFPSHSVIEKGQTVTLRCDPISGHDNLYWYRRVMGKEIKFLLHFVKESKQDESGMPNNRFLAERTGGTYSTLKVQPAELEDSGVYFCASSQVGTSGYTFGSGTRLTVV.

The chain carries TRBV5-1 and TRBJ1-6, with TRBD1 identical over 8 bases. Germline CDR1 is SGHRS and CDR2 is YFSETQ. V was clipped by 5 bases and J by 7 bases; unmatched bases: 5. The CDR3 length is 14 residues. CDR3 region: CASRVPGGNSPLHF. DNA of the CDR3: TGCGCCAGCAGGGTCCCAGGGGGCAATTCACCCCTCCACTTT.

V and J are TRBV29-1 and TRBJ2-7; D perhaps matches TRBD1 (6 bases). Germline CDR1 SQVTM, CDR2 ANQGSEA. The CDR3 totals 11 residues. The V end lost 8 bases, the J end lost 3 bases, and 11 bases lay between the germline ends. The CDR3: CSSVDSYEQYF. CDR3 bases: TGCAGCTCCGTGGACAGCTACGAGCAGTACTTC.

The chain uses TRBV10-2 and TRBJ2-3, with D possibly being TRBD2 (5 bases). Deletions cut 7 bases from V and 1 base from J, with 12 bases between. From germline, CDR1 is WSHSY and CDR2 SAAADI. The CDR3 has 14 amino acids. The CDR3 region is CASKVEARTDTQYF. The CDR3 nucleotides read TGCGCCAGCAAAGTGGAGGCCCGCACAGATACGCAGTATTTT.

The J gene is TRBJ1-1, the V gene TRBV10-1; D gene ambiguous. The CDR3 is 12 residues long. Per germline, CDR1 WNHNN and CDR2 SYGVQD (reference sequence). V lost 4 bases and J lost 3, with 6 bases in between. CDR3 region: CASSADYTEAFF. The CDR3 DNA follows: TGCGCCAGCAGTGCCGACTACACTGAAGCTTTCTTT.